Listed below are T cell receptor beta chains from one sample, sequenced in a study of T cell repertoires in cytomegalovirus infection. TCRdb reprocessed the reads with MiXCR, giving one entry per CDR3 protein. Among roughly 800,000 distinct CDR3 sequences listed, just under 30% were seen once. These receptors' targets are unknown. Material: cultured CD8+ T cells from PBMCs, obtained from culture after CMV antigen stimulation. Receptor source: a human donor in good health (CMV status not recorded). Some clones in this sample may be carry-over from other donors' samples. CDR3s include the opening cysteine and the closing phenylalanine or tryptophan. The order of the fields is CDR3 length, D gene, J gene, V gene, clone size, CDR3 DNA, CDR3 protein. D genes are given only for firm matches. For some rows the clone size is stated as once, few or many, or as a class when expanded; others skip it.

cdr3_length: 16; d_call: TRBD1; j_call: TRBJ2-1; v_call: TRBV4-1; clone_size: NA; cdr3_nt: TGCGCCAGCAGCCAAGATCAGACAGGGGTGCACAATGAGCAGTTCTTC; cdr3_aa: CASSQDQTGVHNEQFF
cdr3_length: 14; d_call: TRBD1; j_call: TRBJ1-1; v_call: TRBV12-3/TRBV12-4; clone_size: many; cdr3_nt: TGTGCCAGCAGCTTAGGCCAGGGGGCCACTGAAGCTTTCTTT; cdr3_aa: CASSLGQGATEAFF
cdr3_length: 13; d_call: TRBD1; j_call: TRBJ1-2; v_call: TRBV20-1; clone_size: NA; cdr3_nt: TGCAGTGCTAACCCCGGGACAGGCTATGGCTACACCTTC; cdr3_aa: CSANPGTGYGYTF
cdr3_length: 13; d_call: NA; j_call: TRBJ1-5; v_call: TRBV7-8; clone_size: many; cdr3_nt: TGTGCCAGCAGCTTCAGGACTGATCAGCCCCAGCATTTT; cdr3_aa: CASSFRTDQPQHF
cdr3_length: 13; d_call: NA; j_call: TRBJ1-4; v_call: TRBV7-2; clone_size: many; cdr3_nt: TGTGCCAGCAGCTTGAACCGAAATGAAAAACTGTTTTTT; cdr3_aa: CASSLNRNEKLFF
cdr3_length: 14; d_call: NA; j_call: TRBJ2-7; v_call: TRBV6-5; clone_size: NA; cdr3_nt: TGTGCCAGCAGTTACGTCGAAGGGGCCTGGGAGCAGTACTTC; cdr3_aa: CASSYVEGAWEQYF
cdr3_length: 14; d_call: TRBD1; j_call: TRBJ2-1; v_call: TRBV5-1; clone_size: NA; cdr3_nt: TGCGCCAGCAGCACGACAGGGGTCTGGAATGAGCAGTTCTTC; cdr3_aa: CASSTTGVWNEQFF
cdr3_length: 16; d_call: TRBD2; j_call: TRBJ2-1; v_call: TRBV6-8; clone_size: NA; cdr3_nt: TGTGCCACCAGTACCATGGGTAGCGGGGTCTACAATGAGCAGTTCTTC; cdr3_aa: CATSTMGSGVYNEQFF
cdr3_length: 16; d_call: TRBD1; j_call: TRBJ1-2; v_call: TRBV7-2; clone_size: many; cdr3_nt: TGTGCCAGCAGCGCCCTTGGGTTAGGGGGCAGCTATGGCTACACCTTC; cdr3_aa: CASSALGLGGSYGYTF
cdr3_length: 16; d_call: NA; j_call: TRBJ2-5; v_call: TRBV14; clone_size: few; cdr3_nt: TGTGCCAGCAGCCAAGAACCGGACTGGACTGGGGAGACCCAGTACTTC; cdr3_aa: CASSQEPDWTGETQYF
cdr3_length: 15; d_call: TRBD1; j_call: TRBJ2-1; v_call: TRBV7-2; clone_size: many; cdr3_nt: TGTGCCAGCAGCTTAGGAAGGGGGCTCTACAATGAGCAGTTCTTC; cdr3_aa: CASSLGRGLYNEQFF
cdr3_length: 15; d_call: NA; j_call: TRBJ1-1; v_call: TRBV20-1; clone_size: few; cdr3_nt: TGCAGTGCTGCGACAAACTCAGGGGTAGGAACTGAAGCTTTCTTT; cdr3_aa: CSAATNSGVGTEAFF
cdr3_length: 14; d_call: NA; j_call: TRBJ1-5; v_call: TRBV27; clone_size: few; cdr3_nt: TGTGCCAGCAGCCCGCAGTCCCTCGGGCAGCCCCAGCATTTT; cdr3_aa: CASSPQSLGQPQHF
cdr3_length: 16; d_call: TRBD1; j_call: TRBJ1-2; v_call: TRBV6-2/TRBV6-3; clone_size: few; cdr3_nt: TGTGCCAGCAGCTCTATTACCGGGACAGGGCAAGAAGGCTACACCTTC; cdr3_aa: CASSSITGTGQEGYTF
cdr3_length: 14; d_call: NA; j_call: TRBJ2-1; v_call: TRBV12-3/TRBV12-4; clone_size: once; cdr3_nt: TGTGCCAGCTCCCCGTGGGACACCTACAATGAGCAGTTCTTC; cdr3_aa: CASSPWDTYNEQFF
cdr3_length: 17; d_call: NA; j_call: TRBJ1-1; v_call: TRBV4-3; clone_size: NA; cdr3_nt: TGCGCCAGCAGCCAAGCGTTCAGGTCGAAGGAGAACACTGAAGCTTTCTTT; cdr3_aa: CASSQAFRSKENTEAFF
cdr3_length: 14; d_call: NA; j_call: TRBJ1-5; v_call: TRBV28; clone_size: NA; cdr3_nt: TGTGCCAGCACCCCCCGTCCTGGCAATCAGCCCCAGCATTTT; cdr3_aa: CASTPRPGNQPQHF
cdr3_length: 16; d_call: TRBD2; j_call: TRBJ2-3; v_call: TRBV7-6; clone_size: few; cdr3_nt: TGTGCCAGCAGCCGCCGACTAGCGGAGAGCACAGATACGCAGTATTTT; cdr3_aa: CASSRRLAESTDTQYF
cdr3_length: 14; d_call: NA; j_call: TRBJ1-1; v_call: TRBV27; clone_size: NA; cdr3_nt: TGTGCCAGCCGAAAATTGAAAACCAACACTGAAGCTTTCTTT; cdr3_aa: CASRKLKTNTEAFF
cdr3_length: 13; d_call: TRBD1; j_call: TRBJ1-1; v_call: TRBV7-9; clone_size: many; cdr3_nt: TGTGCCAGCAGACGAGACAGGGGCACTGAAGCTTTCTTT; cdr3_aa: CASRRDRGTEAFF
cdr3_length: 16; d_call: TRBD1; j_call: TRBJ2-1; v_call: TRBV7-7; clone_size: NA; cdr3_nt: TGTGCTAGCAGCGCGAGGGACAGAGCCCCCAACAATGAGCAGTTCTTC; cdr3_aa: CASSARDRAPNNEQFF
cdr3_length: 10; d_call: NA; j_call: TRBJ2-3; v_call: TRBV4-1; clone_size: few; cdr3_nt: TGCGCCAGCAGCCAAGAACGACTAGTTTTT; cdr3_aa: CASSQERLVF
cdr3_length: 14; d_call: NA; j_call: TRBJ2-2; v_call: TRBV7-8; clone_size: many; cdr3_nt: TGTGCCAGCAGCTTAGCTAGCGGTGACGGGGAGCTGTTTTTT; cdr3_aa: CASSLASGDGELFF
cdr3_length: 17; d_call: TRBD1; j_call: TRBJ2-5; v_call: TRBV11-2; clone_size: NA; cdr3_nt: TGTGCCAGCAGCGATAGCCCGGGACAGAGGTACCAAGAGACCCAGTACTTC; cdr3_aa: CASSDSPGQRYQETQYF
cdr3_length: 14; d_call: NA; j_call: TRBJ1-2; v_call: TRBV19; clone_size: NA; cdr3_nt: TGTGCCAGTAGTATGGCCGGGACAAACTATGGCTACACCTTC; cdr3_aa: CASSMAGTNYGYTF
cdr3_length: 15; d_call: TRBD2; j_call: TRBJ2-3; v_call: TRBV7-8; clone_size: many; cdr3_nt: TGTGCCAGCAGCTCCTTAGCGGGGGGGCCTAATACGCAGTATTTT; cdr3_aa: CASSSLAGGPNTQYF
cdr3_length: 16; d_call: TRBD1; j_call: TRBJ1-3; v_call: TRBV27; clone_size: many; cdr3_nt: TGTGCCAGCAGTTTAGTTGGACAGGGAGCCGGAAACACCATATATTTT; cdr3_aa: CASSLVGQGAGNTIYF
cdr3_length: 17; d_call: NA; j_call: TRBJ2-3; v_call: TRBV20-1; clone_size: once; cdr3_nt: TGCAGTGCTAGAGGTCTCGCCGATGGGGTTTTCGATGATACGCAGTATTTT; cdr3_aa: CSARGLADGVFDDTQYF
cdr3_length: 15; d_call: NA; j_call: TRBJ1-5; v_call: TRBV27; clone_size: NA; cdr3_nt: TGTGCCAGCAGGTCGTGGGGGGGGGGCAATCAGCCCCAGCATTTT; cdr3_aa: CASRSWGGGNQPQHF
cdr3_length: 14; d_call: NA; j_call: TRBJ1-2; v_call: TRBV5-6; clone_size: NA; cdr3_nt: TGTGCCAGCAGCTTGGGAGGGGGAATCTTCGGCTACACCTTC; cdr3_aa: CASSLGGGIFGYTF
cdr3_length: 14; d_call: NA; j_call: TRBJ2-1; v_call: TRBV29-1; clone_size: NA; cdr3_nt: TGCAGCGGGCTGGACAGTTGGCCCGTGACTGAGCAGTTCTTC; cdr3_aa: CSGLDSWPVTEQFF
cdr3_length: 13; d_call: NA; j_call: TRBJ1-4; v_call: TRBV28; clone_size: few; cdr3_nt: TGTGCCAGCATCGGGTACTCGGATGAAAAACTGTTTTTT; cdr3_aa: CASIGYSDEKLFF
cdr3_length: 17; d_call: TRBD1; j_call: TRBJ2-3; v_call: TRBV9; clone_size: NA; cdr3_nt: TGTGCCAGCAGCCTACCTGTTGGACAGGGGAGCACAGATACGCAGTATTTT; cdr3_aa: CASSLPVGQGSTDTQYF
cdr3_length: 14; d_call: NA; j_call: TRBJ2-2; v_call: TRBV6-5; clone_size: NA; cdr3_nt: TGTGCCAGCAGTTACTCTTACCTCGCCGGGGAGCTGTTTTTT; cdr3_aa: CASSYSYLAGELFF
cdr3_length: 14; d_call: NA; j_call: TRBJ1-4; v_call: TRBV6-8; clone_size: once; cdr3_nt: TGTGCCAGCAGTTACGGAACTTCACGGGAAAAACTGTTTTTT; cdr3_aa: CASSYGTSREKLFF
cdr3_length: 16; d_call: NA; j_call: TRBJ1-2; v_call: TRBV10-3; clone_size: NA; cdr3_nt: TGTGCCATCAGTGAGAGGGAGAGATCTGCCGTCGGTGGCTACACCTTC; cdr3_aa: CAISERERSAVGGYTF
cdr3_length: 15; d_call: NA; j_call: TRBJ2-5; v_call: TRBV27; clone_size: NA; cdr3_nt: TGTGCCAGCAGCTTTGGGGGGGGCTACGTCGTGACCCAGTACTTC; cdr3_aa: CASSFGGGYVVTQYF
cdr3_length: 13; d_call: NA; j_call: TRBJ1-2; v_call: TRBV7-2; clone_size: NA; cdr3_nt: TGTGCCAGCAGCTTCATCGCAGGGGAAGGCTACACCTTC; cdr3_aa: CASSFIAGEGYTF
cdr3_length: 16; d_call: NA; j_call: TRBJ1-4; v_call: TRBV7-9; clone_size: few; cdr3_nt: TGTGCCAGCAGCCCGTCTCTCCTCTCCGAGGGAGAAAAACTGTTTTTT; cdr3_aa: CASSPSLLSEGEKLFF
cdr3_length: 15; d_call: TRBD2; j_call: TRBJ2-3; v_call: TRBV28; clone_size: NA; cdr3_nt: TGTGCCAGCAGCGGACTAGGGGAGTACACAGATACGCAGTATTTT; cdr3_aa: CASSGLGEYTDTQYF
cdr3_length: 13; d_call: NA; j_call: TRBJ1-1; v_call: TRBV27; clone_size: NA; cdr3_nt: TGTGCCAGCAGTTCATCAGGAGTCACTGAAGCTTTCTTT; cdr3_aa: CASSSSGVTEAFF
cdr3_length: 16; d_call: TRBD1; j_call: TRBJ1-4; v_call: TRBV25-1; clone_size: once; cdr3_nt: TGTGCCAGCAGTGATCTGCTCCGGACAGGGCAGGAAAAACTGTTTTTT; cdr3_aa: CASSDLLRTGQEKLFF
cdr3_length: 15; d_call: NA; j_call: TRBJ2-2; v_call: TRBV7-9; clone_size: many; cdr3_nt: TGTGCCAGCAGCTTAGGGGGGACGAACACCGGGGAGCTGTTTTTT; cdr3_aa: CASSLGGTNTGELFF
cdr3_length: 13; d_call: NA; j_call: TRBJ1-1; v_call: TRBV12-3/TRBV12-4; clone_size: few; cdr3_nt: TGTGCCAGCAGGTTTACAGGGATCCCTGAAGCTTTCTTT; cdr3_aa: CASRFTGIPEAFF
cdr3_length: 17; d_call: NA; j_call: TRBJ1-1; v_call: TRBV7-2; clone_size: many; cdr3_nt: TGTGCCAGCAGCGTAAACACACCCGGGGCTCACGTAACTGAAGCTTTCTTT; cdr3_aa: CASSVNTPGAHVTEAFF
cdr3_length: 13; d_call: NA; j_call: TRBJ1-2; v_call: TRBV20-1; clone_size: NA; cdr3_nt: TGCACCCCAGCTAGAACAGGAGATGGGGGCTACACCTTC; cdr3_aa: CTPARTGDGGYTF
cdr3_length: 16; d_call: NA; j_call: TRBJ2-1; v_call: TRBV6-5; clone_size: few; cdr3_nt: TGTGCCAGCAGCTACCGGCCGGGGGACATCTACAATGAGCAGTTCTTC; cdr3_aa: CASSYRPGDIYNEQFF
cdr3_length: 13; d_call: TRBD2; j_call: TRBJ2-5; v_call: TRBV6-2/TRBV6-3; clone_size: NA; cdr3_nt: TGTGCCAGCGGACTAGCGGGAAGGGAGACCCAGTACTTC; cdr3_aa: CASGLAGRETQYF